These 25 T cell receptor beta chains were all obtained from the same sample, sequenced in a study of blood T cell repertoires in COVID-19. The method was immunoSEQ multiplex PCR; TCRdb's version includes in-frame clones alone and lacks a portion of them. The profile covers about 40,000 clones, with roughly 80% appearing a single time and about 2.5% taken by the ten largest. The sample consisted of peripheral blood. Receptors were obtained from a woman in her sixties or seventies with acute or convalescent COVID-19.

The rearrangement joins TRBV2 to TRBJ1-1; D is possibly TRBD1 (6 bases). Per the germline V gene, CDR1 is SNHLY and CDR2 is FYNNEI. The ends were cut back, 2 bases at V and 3 bases at J, with 7 bases in the middle. The CDR3 has 13 residues. The CDR3 spells CASSESGDTEAFF. The CDR3 DNA follows: TGTGCCAGCAGTGAATCAGGGGACACTGAAGCTTTCTTT.

The J gene is TRBJ1-2, the V gene TRBV7-2; the match to TRBD1 covers 9 bases. The CDR3 has 19 amino acids. V was pared by 1 base and J by 3 bases, with 15 bases of the junction left unmatched. Looked up from germline, CDR1 is SGHTA and CDR2 is FQGNSA. The CDR3 region has the DNA TGTGCCAGCAGCTTAGGGCATGCCGGGACAGGGATCCGCGACTATGGCTACACCTTC. Translation gives CASSLGHAGTGIRDYGYTF. The entire variable domain, with the rest obtained from reference TRBV7-2 and TRBJ1-2, is as follows: GAGVSQSPSNKVTEKGKDVELRCDPISGHTALYWYRQSLGQGLEFLIYFQGNSAPDKSGLPSDRFSAERTGGSVSTLTIQRTQQEDSAVYLCASSLGHAGTGIRDYGYTFGSGTRLTVV.

The rearrangement links TRBV2 to TRBJ1-3; tentatively, D is TRBD1 (6 bases). Trimming cost V 4 bases and J 4 bases, with 17 bases left between them. Germline CDR1 reads SNHLY; CDR2 reads FYNNEI. CDR3 length: 16 amino acids. CDR3 nucleotide sequence: TGTGCCAGCAGTGTACTCAGTGGGACACTCGGAAACACCATATATTTT. Protein product: CASSVLSGTLGNTIYF. The full variable domain, with the rest looked up from reference TRBV2 and TRBJ1-3, is EPEVTQTPSHQVTQMGQEVILRCVPISNHLYFYWYRQILGQKVEFLVSFYNNEISEKSEIFDDQFSVERPDGSNFTLKIRSTKLEDSAMYFCASSVLSGTLGNTIYFGEGSWLTVV.

The rearrangement joins TRBV11-2 to TRBJ1-4; 7 bases are shared with TRBD1. This CDR3 is built from 15 residues. J lost 7 bases, V lost 1 base, and 6 bases had no gene match. Germline V gene data show CDR1 as SGHAT and CDR2 as FQNNGV. CDR3 coding DNA: TGTGCCAGCAGCTTAGGACAGGGTACGGGTGAAAAACTGTTTTTT. Protein sequence: CASSLGQGTGEKLFF. The full variable domain, completed using reference TRBV11-2 and TRBJ1-4, is EAGVAQSPRYKIIEKRQSVAFWCNPISGHATLYWYQQILGQGPKLLIQFQNNGVVDDSQLPKDRFSAERLKGVDSTLKIQPAKLEDSAVYLCASSLGQGTGEKLFFGSGTQLSVL.

The J gene is TRBJ1-2, the V gene TRBV2, with 8 nucleotides matching TRBD1. The V gene's germline CDR1 is SNHLY and CDR2 FYNNEI. This CDR3 is 15 amino acids long. V lost 2 bases to trimming and J lost 4 bases; unmatched junction nucleotides: 6. The CDR3 reads CASSENQGAIYGYTF. CDR3 coding DNA: TGTGCCAGCAGTGAAAACCAGGGGGCTATCTATGGCTACACCTTC.

V and J are TRBV19 and TRBJ1-6, with a possible D match to TRBD1 (5 bases). The V end was cut by 3 bases, the J end by 6 bases, with 12 bases between. CDR3 length: 15 residues. Germline CDR1 LNHDA, CDR2 SQIVND (reference sequence). The CDR3 coding sequence is TGTGCCAGTAGTATCGGGGGTCCGGGTAATTCACCCCTCCACTTT. This translates into CASSIGGPGNSPLHF.

The V call is TRBV10-3, the J call TRBJ1-3; D is unclear. The V end lost 6 bases, the J end lost 0 bases, and 9 bases lay between the germline ends. The CDR3 contains 14 residues. The germline CDR1 and CDR2 sequences are ENHRY and SYGVKD. The CDR3 is CAISLHSSGNTIYF. DNA for the CDR3: TGTGCCATCAGCCTTCATAGCTCTGGAAACACCATATATTTT.

This clone was observed a few times. This chain joins TRBV2 and TRBJ1-2; 10 nucleotides line up with TRBD1. CDR1 is SNHLY, CDR2 FYNNEI, per germline. The CDR3 extends over 16 amino acids. V lost 4 bases and J lost 1; bases outside the gene matches: 6. This CDR3 is CASSGPGDRGNYGYTF. CDR3 bases: TGTGCCAGCAGTGGCCCAGGGGACAGGGGTAACTATGGCTACACCTTC.

The chain uses TRBV4-2 and TRBJ2-3; 11 bases map to TRBD2. The CDR3 is made up of 15 amino acids. The J segment lost 1 base and the V segment lost 5 bases, leaving 2 bases of the junction unmatched. Germline V CDR1 and CDR2: LGHNA, YNFKEQ. The CDR3 region is CASSSGLAGTDTQYF. Here the CDR3 DNA reads TGTGCCAGCAGCTCGGGACTAGCGGGCACAGATACGCAGTATTTT.

This clone was seen more than once but under ten times. V usage is TRBV14 and J usage is TRBJ1-2; no definite D call. The length of the CDR3 is 13 residues. Germline CDR1 SGHDN, CDR2 FVKESK. Trimming stripped 2 bases from V and 7 bases from J, with 11 bases between. DNA of the CDR3: TGTGCCAGCAGCCAAAAACGGGGATCTGGCTACACCTTC. Residues: CASSQKRGSGYTF.

CDR3 residues: CASSIDRTGNNNYGYTF. CDR3 coding DNA: TGTGCCAGTAGTATCGACCGGACAGGGAATAATAACTATGGCTACACCTTC. The V gene is TRBV19, the J gene TRBJ1-2; 8 bases align to TRBD1. After removal of 3 bases from V and 1 base from J, the junction contained 10 bases not matched to a gene. Germline V lookup: CDR1 LNHDA, CDR2 SQIVND (reference sequence). The CDR3 loop spans 17 amino acids.

V usage is TRBV5-1 and J usage is TRBJ1-1, with D perhaps TRBD1 (5 bases). The CDR3 length is 14 residues. Deletions cut 7 bases from V and 0 bases from J, with 13 bases between. Germline CDR1 reads SGHRS; CDR2 reads YFSETQ. In DNA, the CDR3 is TGCGCCAGCGGCCGACAGAACATGAACACTGAAGCTTTCTTT. Translated: CASGRQNMNTEAFF.

V and J are TRBV19 and TRBJ1-2, with D possibly TRBD1 on 6 matching bases. Germline V gene lookup returns CDR1 LNHDA and CDR2 SQIVND (reference sequence). Trimming cost V 6 bases and J 5 bases, with 19 bases left between them. CDR3 size: 15 residues. CDR3 coding DNA: TGTGCCAGTAGGGTAACAGGGATCCTCCATTATGGCTACACCTTC. Encoded protein: CASRVTGILHYGYTF.

The chain joins TRBV6-5 to TRBJ1-5; D remains ambiguous. This CDR3 is built from 14 residues. V was trimmed by 1 base and J by 5 bases, leaving 9 bases between them. Germline V lookup: CDR1 MNHEY, CDR2 SVGAGI. The CDR3 bases are TGTGCCAGCAGTTACTTGGGCAAGGATCAGCCCCAGCATTTT. Translating it yields CASSYLGKDQPQHF.

The chain couples TRBV5-1 to TRBJ2-5; 10 nucleotides line up with TRBD2. Germline CDR1 SGHRS, CDR2 YFSETQ. The CDR3 is made up of 15 amino acids. Trimming took 4 bases from V and 9 from J; bases not matched to a gene: 12. In DNA form, the CDR3 reads TGCGCCAGCAGCCCCCTAGCGGGAGACCTTGGGGCCCAGTACTTC. Protein: CASSPLAGDLGAQYF.

This clone was seen a single time. The rearrangement joins TRBV3-1 (or the pseudogene TRBV3-2) to TRBJ2-3; D is uncertain. The CDR3 consists of 13 residues. Trimming took off 4 bases at V and 0 bases at J, with 5 bases between the two ends. CDR1 and CDR2 from the germline V gene are LGHDT and YNNKEL (reference sequence). CDR3 DNA: TGTGCCAGCAGCCTCCCTAGCACAGATACGCAGTATTTT. It yields the protein CASSLPSTDTQYF.

The V call is TRBV6-5, the J call TRBJ2-3, with 7 nucleotides matching TRBD2. With V trimmed by 6 bases and J by 5 bases, 11 bases remained unmatched. CDR3 length: 15 residues. Germline CDR1 and CDR2: MNHEY and SVGAGI. Written as DNA, the CDR3 is TGTGCCAGCAGCCCGGGGCTAGCGGTGATAGATACGCAGTATTTT. The encoded protein is CASSPGLAVIDTQYF.

The chain carries TRBV2 and TRBJ2-3, with D tentatively TRBD2 (6 bases). CDR1 is SNHLY, CDR2 FYNNEI, per germline. The V gene lost 4 bases and the J gene lost 2 bases, with 13 bases spanning the gap. The CDR3 contains 15 residues. The DNA for the CDR3 is TGTGCCAGCAGTGGCGAAGGACTATTCACAGATACGCAGTATTTT. Translation gives CASSGEGLFTDTQYF.

The rearrangement links TRBV4-2 to TRBJ2-1; 13 bases match TRBD2. Germline trimming cut 0 bases from V and 7 bases from J; bases unmatched to any gene: 6. The CDR3 is made up of 17 amino acids. Germline CDR1 and CDR2: LGHNA and YNFKEQ. CDR3 amino acids: CASSQDTSGGALNEQFF. DNA for the CDR3: TGTGCCAGCAGCCAAGACACTAGCGGGGGGGCCTTAAATGAGCAGTTCTTC.

The rearrangement links TRBV20-1 to TRBJ1-5; D is possibly TRBD1 (6 bases). The germline V gene encodes CDR1 DFQATT and CDR2 SNEGSKA (reference sequence). This CDR3 region has 14 residues. The germline V and J ends were trimmed by 3 bases and 2 bases, with 11 bases remaining between them. The CDR3 is CSASRQVGNQPQHF. Here the CDR3 DNA reads TGCAGTGCTAGTAGACAGGTGGGCAATCAGCCCCAGCATTTT.

CDR3 nucleotide sequence: TGTGCCAGCAGCTTAGACTCGGACTCCCTCCATGAGCAGTTCTTC. Translating it yields CASSLDSDSLHEQFF. The rearrangement links TRBV11-2 to TRBJ2-1; maybe TRBD2 (5 bases). V lost 0 bases and J lost 8, with 14 bases in between. The CDR3 has 15 residues. Germline V gene lookup returns CDR1 SGHAT and CDR2 FQNNGV.

This sequence joins TRBV9 and TRBJ1-1; D not certain. Per the germline V gene, CDR1 is SGDLS and CDR2 is YYNGEE. The CDR3 is 13 amino acids. V lost 2 bases and J lost 5, with 10 bases in between. This CDR3 is CASSVTERTEAFF. The CDR3 DNA reads as TGTGCCAGCAGCGTCACGGAGAGGACTGAAGCTTTCTTT.

The chain is built from TRBV18 and TRBJ2-3; 9 nucleotides align to TRBD1. J gave up 4 bases and V 2 bases, and 1 base lay outside the gene matches. Germline CDR1 and CDR2: KGHSH and LQKENI. The length of the CDR3 is 14 residues. CDR3 protein: CASSPTGGSDTQYF. The CDR3 DNA follows: TGTGCCAGCTCACCAACAGGGGGCTCAGATACGCAGTATTTT.

The rearrangement links TRBV18 to TRBJ1-2, with 7 bases lining up with TRBD1. This CDR3 comprises 18 residues. Per germline, CDR1 KGHSH and CDR2 LQKENI. The junction had 18 bases not matched to a gene; V was cut back by 0 bases and J by 8 bases. CDR3 protein: CASSPPKGGTARMGGYTF. In DNA form, the CDR3 reads TGTGCCAGCTCACCACCAAAGGGCGGGACAGCGCGAATGGGGGGCTACACCTTC.

This clone was observed a single time. V usage is TRBV6-5 and J usage is TRBJ2-2; 11 bases are a match to TRBD2. This CDR3 is built from 14 residues. The V and J ends lost 6 bases and 7 bases, in that order; junction bases with no gene match: 4. In germline, CDR1 is MNHEY, CDR2 SVGAGI. CDR3 in DNA: TGTGCCAGCAGCCAGGGGACTAGCGGCGGGGAGCTGTTTTTT. It yields the protein CASSQGTSGGELFF.